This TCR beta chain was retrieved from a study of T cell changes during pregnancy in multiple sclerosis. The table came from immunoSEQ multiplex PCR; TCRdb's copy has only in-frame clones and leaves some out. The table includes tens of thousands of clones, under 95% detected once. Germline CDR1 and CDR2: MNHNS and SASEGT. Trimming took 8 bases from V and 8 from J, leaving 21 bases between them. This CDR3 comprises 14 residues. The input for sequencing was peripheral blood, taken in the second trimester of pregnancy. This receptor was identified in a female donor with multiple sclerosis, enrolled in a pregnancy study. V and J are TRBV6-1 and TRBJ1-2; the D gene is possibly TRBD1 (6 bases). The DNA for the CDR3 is TGTGCCAGCGTAATGGACAGAGGAACGAAGGGCTACACCTTC. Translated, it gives CASVMDRGTKGYTF.